These 9 T cell receptor beta chains originate from one sample sequenced in a study of T-cell reconstitution after alpha-beta-depleted transplantation in children. For TCRbeta, the library was prepared with unique molecular identifiers. TCRdb re-derived calls from the PCR reads in MiXCR, one entry per CDR3 protein. The sample contains about 220,000 distinct CDR3 sequences, approximately 15% of which appear only once. The sample in question was PBMCs, mostly from graft donor cells, obtained 360 days after TCRalphabeta/CD19-depleted stem cell transplant. The source of these receptors is a male patient between 2 and 10 years old who had a stem cell transplant for acute lymphoblastic leukemia, so the T cells may come from the graft donor.

This clonotype has more than one count but fewer than ten. This chain links TRBV3-1 with TRBJ2-7; a weak D match, TRBD1 (6 bases). The germline CDR1 and CDR2 sequences are LGHDT and YNNKEL (reference sequence). This CDR3 is built from 16 residues. The germline V and J ends were trimmed by 0 bases and 5 bases, with 17 bases remaining between them. CDR3 residues: CASSQELATGHHEQYF. In nucleotides, the CDR3 is TGTGCCAGCAGCCAAGAATTGGCCACGGGACACCACGAGCAGTACTTC.

This clonotype occurred a few times. The V and J genes are TRBV20-1 and TRBJ2-1; 10 nucleotides line up with TRBD2. This CDR3 spans 15 amino acids. The ends lost 6 bases at V and 4 bases at J; junction bases unmatched: 9. Germline CDR1 and CDR2: DFQATT and SNEGSKA (reference sequence). CDR3 amino acids: CSALPGLALYNEQFF. The CDR3 DNA reads as TGCAGTGCCTTACCGGGACTAGCGTTGTACAATGAGCAGTTCTTC.

This clonotype is deemed medium-sized (0.01 to 0.1%). The CDR3 nucleotides read TGTGCCATCCAAAAACGGGTGCGGGCCTACGAGCAGTACTTC. Its translation: CAIQKRVRAYEQYF. The chain links TRBV28 to TRBJ2-7, with D possibly matching TRBD2 (5 bases). CDR1 MDHEN and CDR2 SYDVKM come from the germline V gene. The length of the CDR3 is 14 residues. V lost 10 bases to trimming and J lost 2 bases, with 18 bases between them.

The chain joins TRBV12-3 or TRBV12-4 to TRBJ2-7; the D gene is possibly TRBD1 (5 bases). V lost 6 bases, J lost 0 bases, and 12 bases lay in between. CDR3 length: 14 residues. CDR3: CASSPIDSSYEQYF. The CDR3, as DNA: TGTGCCAGCAGCCCCATAGACAGCTCCTACGAGCAGTACTTC.

This clonotype occurred many times. This rearrangement joins TRBV4-1 to TRBJ2-7, with TRBD1 matching over 7 bases. The CDR3 length is 17 residues. Unmatched junction bases numbered 11, after V lost 3 bases and J lost 0 bases. Germline V gene lookup returns CDR1 MGHRA and CDR2 YSYEKL. CDR3 bases: TGCGCCAGCAGCCAGTACCGACAGGGCATGAGCTCCTACGAGCAGTACTTC. It is translated as CASSQYRQGMSSYEQYF.

This chain uses TRBV11-2 with TRBJ2-2, with unresolved D. Germline-derived CDR1 and CDR2 are SGHAT and FQNNGV. The V and J ends lost 2 bases and 6 bases respectively, with 7 bases between them. There are 13 residues in the CDR3. The CDR3 protein is CASSLYSSGELFF. As DNA, the CDR3 is TGTGCCAGCAGCTTATATAGTTCCGGGGAGCTGTTTTTT.

This clonotype was seen a handful of times. The chain is built from TRBV28 and TRBJ1-2; D is unclear. This CDR3 has 12 amino acids. V lost 2 bases, J lost 4 bases, and 5 bases lay in between. In germline, CDR1 is MDHEN, CDR2 SYDVKM. Here the CDR3 reads CASSLVGYGYTF. CDR3 DNA sequence: TGTGCCAGCAGTTTAGTTGGCTATGGCTACACCTTC.

This clonotype was counted only a few times. This rearrangement joins TRBV2 to TRBJ2-5; D is ambiguous. CDR3 size: 15 residues. CDR1 is SNHLY, CDR2 FYNNEI, per germline. The V gene lost 3 bases and the J gene lost 1 base, with 12 bases spanning the gap. The CDR3 loop reads CASSESWAFQETQYF. The CDR3 region has the DNA TGTGCCAGCAGTGAGAGTTGGGCGTTCCAAGAGACCCAGTACTTC.

This clonotype was detected a few times. This chain joins TRBV30 and TRBJ2-1, with 7 positions matching TRBD1. This CDR3 region has 13 residues. Looked up from germline, CDR1 is GTSNPN and CDR2 is SVGIG (reference sequence). The V segment lost 4 bases and the J segment 15 bases; nucleotides outside the gene matches: 15. The CDR3 here is CAWMNNRGESRFF. The CDR3 DNA follows: TGTGCCTGGATGAATAACAGGGGTGAAAGTCGGTTCTTC.